Shown below are 18 T cell receptor beta chains from a single sample sequenced in a study of blood T cell repertoires in COVID-19. Data came from immunoSEQ multiplex PCR; TCRdb stores just in-frame clones and leaves some out. The sample lists about 180,000 clones; approximately 87% were seen once. Sample: peripheral blood. The receptors were sampled from a man between 65 and 80 years old with active or convalescent COVID-19.

The V call is TRBV28, the J call TRBJ2-1; the match to TRBD2 covers 12 bases. CDR3 size: 15 residues. V lost 2 bases to trimming and J lost 9 bases; unmatched junction nucleotides: 5. The germline V gene has CDR1 MDHEN and CDR2 SYDVKM. CDR3 in amino acids: CASSLGAGLAGEQFF. In DNA, the CDR3 is TGTGCCAGCAGTTTAGGTGCGGGACTAGCGGGTGAGCAGTTCTTC.

This chain's CDR3 is CASSPLYGTSGSYNEQFF. The DNA for the CDR3 is TGTGCCAGCAGTCCATTATACGGAACTAGCGGGTCGTACAATGAGCAGTTCTTC. The chain joins TRBV6-2 or TRBV6-3 to TRBJ2-1; the match to TRBD2 covers 9 bases. J gave up 4 bases and V 5 bases, and 15 bases lay outside the gene matches. Germline V gene sequence: CDR1 MNHEY, CDR2 SVGEGT. This CDR3 region has 18 residues.

This CDR3 reads CASSEEGRGFTDTQYF. Here the CDR3 DNA reads TGTGCCAGCAGTGAAGAGGGGAGGGGGTTCACAGATACGCAGTATTTT. The V call is TRBV2, the J call TRBJ2-3; tentatively, D is TRBD2 (7 bases). Germline values: CDR1 SNHLY, CDR2 FYNNEI. Trimming shortened V by 1 base and J by 2 bases, and 13 bases separated the two germline ends. The CDR3 extends over 16 amino acids.

The rearrangement links TRBV24-1 to TRBJ2-2, with TRBD1 matching 8 bases. V shed 3 bases and J 5 bases; nucleotides not matched to a gene: 7. The CDR3 is made up of 16 amino acids. Germline V gene lookup returns CDR1 KGHDR and CDR2 SFDVKD. The chain's CDR3 is CATSDVGQVETGELFF. CDR3 sequence (DNA): TGTGCCACCAGTGATGTGGGACAGGTGGAGACCGGGGAGCTGTTTTTT.

This clone was detected a few times. The chain joins TRBV7-3 to TRBJ2-5, with a possible D match to TRBD2 (7 bases). V lost 4 bases and J 1 base, leaving 10 bases between the germline ends. The CDR3 spans 14 residues. Germline V gene sequence: CDR1 SGHTA, CDR2 FQGTGA. The CDR3 DNA reads as TGTGCCAGCAGCTGGAGGGGGGGCCAAGAGACCCAGTACTTC. Protein sequence: CASSWRGGQETQYF.

This sequence joins TRBV15 and TRBJ1-2, with a possible D match to TRBD1 (6 bases). This CDR3 spans 13 amino acids. Per the germline V gene, CDR1 is LNHNV and CDR2 is YYDKDF (reference sequence). Deletions cut 4 bases from V and 7 bases from J, with 13 bases between. CDR3 in amino acids: CATSIRGRVGYTF. In nucleotides, the CDR3 is TGTGCCACCAGCATCAGGGGTCGCGTTGGCTACACCTTC.

This chain links TRBV5-1 with TRBJ1-1; D uncertain. CDR3 length: 14 amino acids. V lost 1 base, J lost 0 bases, and 7 bases lay in between. Germline CDR1 SGHRS, CDR2 YFSETQ. CDR3: CASSLQQMNTEAFF. The CDR3, as DNA: TGCGCCAGCAGCTTGCAACAGATGAACACTGAAGCTTTCTTT.

The chain recombines TRBV9 with TRBJ1-6; 9 positions agree with TRBD1. The germline V gene encodes CDR1 SGDLS and CDR2 YYNGEE. CDR3 size: 15 residues. Trimming at V came to 4 bases and at J to 8 bases, leaving 7 bases not matched to a gene. The chain's CDR3 is CASSTGTGFHSPLHF. In DNA, the CDR3 is TGTGCCAGCAGCACCGGGACAGGGTTCCATTCACCCCTCCACTTT.

This clone was picked up a small number of times. The rearrangement joins TRBV9 to TRBJ2-1; possibly TRBD1 for D (6 bases). V gave up 4 bases and J gave up 9 bases, with 17 bases separating them. Germline CDR1 reads SGDLS; CDR2 reads YYNGEE. The CDR3 is 14 amino acids. CDR3: CASSITGSSGEQFF. CDR3 nucleotide sequence: TGTGCCAGCAGCATAACAGGGAGCTCAGGTGAGCAGTTCTTC. The whole variable domain, filled in from reference TRBV9 and TRBJ2-1, reads DSGVTQTPKHLITATGQRVTLRCSPRSGDLSVYWYQQSLDQGLQFLIQYYNGEERAKGNILERFSAQQFPDLHSELNLSSLELGDSALYFCASSITGSSGEQFFGPGTRLTVL.

The V gene is TRBV7-2, the J gene TRBJ1-2; possibly TRBD1 for D (6 bases). The CDR3 is 16 amino acids. The V end was cut by 1 base, the J end by 1 base, with 13 bases between. Germline CDR1 reads SGHTA; CDR2 reads FQGNSA. The CDR3 nucleotides are TGTGCCAGCAGCTTAGTTTCAGGGGCTGATAACTATGGCTACACCTTC. Residues: CASSLVSGADNYGYTF.

The chain employs TRBV7-2 and TRBJ2-1; 9 bases map to TRBD1. Germline V gene lookup returns CDR1 SGHTA and CDR2 FQGNSA. After removal of 5 bases from V and 5 bases from J, the junction contained 7 bases not matched to a gene. The CDR3 runs 15 residues. CDR3 sequence: CASSQAGTGHNEQFF. In nucleotides, the CDR3 is TGTGCCAGCAGCCAAGCCGGGACAGGGCACAATGAGCAGTTCTTC.

The rearrangement joins TRBV7-2 to TRBJ1-1, with D uncertain. V lost 8 bases, J lost 0 bases, and 16 bases lay in between. Germline V gene data show CDR1 as SGHTA and CDR2 as FQGNSA. The CDR3 totals 15 residues. In DNA, the CDR3 is TGTGCCAGCTCCCCAGAGGGAGGGATGAACACTGAAGCTTTCTTT. This gives the protein CASSPEGGMNTEAFF.

This clone was detected only once. One end of the junction does not line up with germline, which may come from a read error. The V gene is TRBV7-9, the J gene TRBJ1-5; no reliable D call. The CDR3 has 14 residues. CDR1 and CDR2 from the germline V gene are SEHNR and FQNEAQ (reference sequence). CDR3 bases: TGTGCCAGCAGCGTAGCCGGCGGCTTGGAACCCCAGCATTTT. Its translation: CASSVAGGLEPQHF.

The chain is built from TRBV7-2 and TRBJ1-5, with a tentative D call TRBD1 (5 bases). The V gene lost 4 bases and the J gene lost 3 bases, with 13 bases spanning the gap. Germline CDR1 and CDR2: SGHTA and FQGNSA. This CDR3 spans 15 amino acids. CDR3 sequence reads: CASSSSQGANQPQHF. In DNA, the CDR3 is TGTGCCAGCAGCTCATCTCAGGGTGCCAATCAGCCCCAGCATTTT.

V usage is TRBV19 and J usage is TRBJ1-1; a possible D gene is TRBD1 (5 bases). Trimming removed 5 bases from V and 5 bases from J, with 12 bases in between. Germline CDR1 is LNHDA and CDR2 is SQIVND (reference sequence). This CDR3 has 13 residues. CDR3 sequence: CASSSQGWTEAFF. CDR3 nucleotide sequence: TGTGCCAGTAGTTCCCAGGGTTGGACTGAAGCTTTCTTT.

The V call is TRBV10-3, the J call TRBJ1-1; 7 nucleotides agree with TRBD1. The CDR3 extends over 13 amino acids. Per germline, CDR1 ENHRY and CDR2 SYGVKD. Trimming at V came to 11 bases and at J to 0 bases, leaving 6 bases not matched to a gene. Written as DNA, the CDR3 is TGTGCCGTGGGACAGTACATGAACACTGAAGCTTTCTTT. Translating gives CAVGQYMNTEAFF.

The chain combines TRBV27 with TRBJ1-5, with D possibly matching TRBD1 (5 bases). Germline loops: CDR1 MNHEY, CDR2 SMNVEV (reference sequence). The germline V and J ends were trimmed by 8 bases and 0 bases, with 14 bases remaining between them. This CDR3 comprises 15 residues. This chain's CDR3 is CASGPRDGSNQPQHF. For the CDR3, the DNA is TGTGCCAGCGGACCGCGGGACGGTAGCAATCAGCCCCAGCATTTT.

The chain recombines TRBV19 with TRBJ2-1, with 10 positions matching TRBD2. CDR3 size: 15 residues. V lost 5 bases, J lost 3 bases, and 4 bases stayed unmatched. Germline V lookup: CDR1 LNHDA, CDR2 SQIVND (reference sequence). The CDR3: CASSRTSGIYNEQFF. The CDR3 DNA follows: TGTGCCAGTAGTCGGACTAGCGGCATCTACAATGAGCAGTTCTTC.